The rows below give T cell receptor beta chains drawn from one sample of a study of resident and recirculating memory T cells in vitiligo. Data came from immunoSEQ multiplex PCR; TCRdb stores just in-frame clones and leaves some out. The sample has roughly 80,000 clones; around 90% are singletons. Sample: blood. These receptors were obtained from a male donor with vitiligo. Both conserved end residues are part of each CDR3. D genes are given only for firm matches. A clone size is listed for some rows: how often the clone was seen (once, few, many), or a class if it is expanded.

d_gene,j_gene,v_gene,abundance,CDR3nt,CDR3aa
TRBD1,TRBJ1-2,TRBV5-1,once,TGCGCCAGCAGCTTGCTGGACAGGGGACCAGAAGGCTACACCTTC,CASSLLDRGPEGYTF
.,TRBJ2-4,TRBV7-3,once,TGTGCCAGCAGCTTGGGGCGGCACCCGAACATTCAGTACTTC,CASSLGRHPNIQYF
TRBD1,TRBJ1-2,TRBV6-5,.,TGTGCCAGCAGGCCCGGACAGGGGGCAGAGGGCTACACCTTC,CASRPGQGAEGYTF
TRBD2,TRBJ2-5,TRBV6-5,few,TGTGCCAGCTTTTTCCCGGGAGGAGAGACCCAGTACTTC,CASFFPGGETQYF
TRBD2,TRBJ2-3,TRBV9,.,TGTGCCAGCAGCGTAGGGGTGGGTAGCGGGAGAGGTACAGATACGCAGTATTTT,CASSVGVGSGRGTDTQYF
.,TRBJ2-7,TRBV28,.,TGTGCCAGCAGTTTAGGGGGGTGGGCCTACGAGCAGTACTTC,CASSLGGWAYEQYF
.,TRBJ2-7,TRBV5-1,.,TGCGCCAGCAGCTTGGAAGCTTTGACCTACGAGCAGTACTTC,CASSLEALTYEQYF
.,TRBJ2-7,TRBV27,.,TGTGCCAGCAGTTTCCTCGCGTCCTACGAGCAGTACTTC,CASSFLASYEQYF
.,TRBJ1-2,TRBV28,.,TGTGCCAGCAGGAGGGCTGGCTATGGCTACACCTTC,CASRRAGYGYTF
.,TRBJ1-2,TRBV5-1,.,TGCGCCAGCAGCTTACAGAGATATGGCTACACCTTC,CASSLQRYGYTF
TRBD2,TRBJ2-7,TRBV4-1,.,TGCGCCAGCAGCCAAGATGGCCGGGAGGGTCGCGAGCAGTACTTC,CASSQDGREGREQYF
.,TRBJ2-1,TRBV6-5,.,TGTGCCAGCAGTTCCCACCCTAGAGGTGAGCAGTTCTTC,CASSSHPRGEQFF
.,TRBJ2-7,TRBV5-1,.,TGCGCCAGCGGGAAGGAGGGGCGCCGATACGAGCAGTACTTC,CASGKEGRRYEQYF
TRBD2,TRBJ2-1,TRBV7-2,.,TGTGCCAGCAGCTTAGTTTTTTCACTAGCGGATAGCTCCTACAATGAGCAGTTCTTC,CASSLVFSLADSSYNEQFF
.,TRBJ2-3,TRBV5-4,.,TGTGCCAGCAGCCCTGATAGGAGCCGTATGCAGTATTTT,CASSPDRSRMQYF